Below are 9 T cell receptor beta chains sequenced from a single sample in a study of sequential checkpoint blockade in melanoma. Treatment meaning: randomized to nivolumab then ipilimumab (arm A) or the reverse (arm B). The protocol was immunoSEQ multiplex PCR, while the TCRdb copy is restricted to in-frame clones and leaves out a portion. The sample lists about 5,300 clones, around 73% occurring once. The specimen comprised CD8+ T cells sorted from blood (inferred from file names), sampled from a patient given nivolumab and ipilimumab in sequence. The source is a human donor with melanoma.

The rearrangement uses TRBV4-1 and TRBJ2-7, with 7 bases that match TRBD2. Germline lookup yields CDR1 MGHRA and CDR2 YSYEKL. V shed 0 bases, J shed 5 bases, and the junction held 4 bases outside the gene matches. This CDR3 has 14 amino acids. CDR3 in DNA: TGCGCCAGCAGCCAAGAGGGGGGGTTCGACGAGCAGTACTTC. This translates into CASSQEGGFDEQYF.

The rearrangement joins TRBV4-3 to TRBJ2-1; 12 bases agree with TRBD2. The trim removed 4 bases at V and 6 bases at J, leaving 4 bases unmatched. CDR3 length equals 15 residues. Germline CDR1 and CDR2: LGHNA and YSLEER. CDR3 sequence: CASSPLAGGPNEQFF. The CDR3 DNA is TGCGCCAGCAGCCCTCTAGCGGGGGGGCCCAATGAGCAGTTCTTC.

CDR3 loop: CASSLGGTGELFF. CDR3 coding DNA: TGTGCCAGCAGTTTAGGCGGCACCGGGGAGCTGTTTTTT. The chain recombines TRBV28 with TRBJ2-2; D not certain. CDR1 and CDR2 from the germline V gene are MDHEN and SYDVKM. This CDR3 has 13 amino acids. Between the trimmed V and J ends, which lost 2 bases and 4 bases, there was a span of 5 bases.

V usage is TRBV27 and J usage is TRBJ2-1; no clear D gene. CDR3 length equals 14 residues. Germline lookup yields CDR1 MNHEY and CDR2 SMNVEV (reference sequence). The V end was cut by 4 bases, the J end by 6 bases, with 13 bases between. The CDR3, as DNA: TGTGCCAGCAGTTCAAGCCGGAGACCCAATGAGCAGTTCTTC. It yields the protein CASSSSRRPNEQFF.

The gene calls are TRBV6-1 and TRBJ2-2; 7 bases line up with TRBD1. Trimming cost V 11 bases and J 0 bases; bases outside gene matches: 6. In germline, CDR1 is MNHNS, CDR2 SASEGT. The CDR3 is made up of 14 amino acids. The CDR3, as DNA: TGTGCCGGTAGACAGGGACCGAACACCGGGGAGCTGTTTTTT. This encodes CAGRQGPNTGELFF.

In this sample, this clone turned up once. Written as DNA, the CDR3 is TGCGCCAGCAGGGCAAGGGGGGGCTACGAGCAGTACTTC. Translated, it gives CASRARGGYEQYF. The chain employs TRBV5-1 and TRBJ2-7; perhaps TRBD2 as D (7 bases). Germline V gene sequence: CDR1 SGHRS, CDR2 YFSETQ. V was clipped by 5 bases and J by 3 bases, with 12 bases between them. The CDR3 contains 13 residues.

The chain uses TRBV30 and TRBJ2-3, with no clear D. The CDR3 loop spans 13 amino acids. V shed 2 bases and J shed 2 bases, with 8 bases lying between them. Germline V gene data show CDR1 as GTSNPN and CDR2 as SVGIG (reference sequence). The CDR3 spells CAWSQVDTDTQYF. The CDR3 DNA reads TGTGCCTGGAGTCAGGTAGACACAGATACGCAGTATTTT.

This clone was observed a few times. Here the CDR3 DNA reads TGTGCCAGCACGAGGGGGCAGGGGGCGGCCGAGCAGTACTTC. Translated: CASTRGQGAAEQYF. The chain links TRBV7-9 to TRBJ2-7; TRBD1 matches 8 bases. The CDR3 extends over 14 amino acids. The trim removed 7 bases at V and 6 bases at J, leaving 11 bases unmatched. Germline V lookup: CDR1 SEHNR, CDR2 FQNEAQ (reference sequence).

The rearrangement links TRBV4-3 to TRBJ2-5, with D possibly being TRBD2 (7 bases). CDR3 length: 17 residues. The V and J ends lost 0 bases and 2 bases respectively, with 16 bases between them. Germline lookup yields CDR1 LGHNA and CDR2 YSLEER. CDR3 sequence reads: CASSQDVGGVGQETQYF. CDR3 in DNA: TGCGCCAGCAGCCAAGATGTAGGGGGGGTCGGGCAAGAGACCCAGTACTTC.